A selection of T cell receptor beta chains follows, all from one sample in a study of T-cell memory formation after mild COVID-19. TCRdb used MiXCR to reprocess the 5' RACE reads, holding one entry per CDR3 protein. Here the sample spans hundreds of thousands of distinct CDR3 sequences, roughly 15% being singletons. What was sequenced was PBMCs or a T cell subset sorted from them (not recorded which). These receptors were obtained from a young man who had mild COVID-19 (a few samples of this study predate the infection). Cell type and time point are not known. CDR3s include the opening cysteine and the closing phenylalanine or tryptophan. D genes are given only for firm matches. Rows give clone size only sometimes, using once, few, many, or a class for an expanded clone.

few TRBJ2-3 TRBV7-3 TRBD2 CASSLDGGGTDTQYF TGTGCCAGCAGCTTAGACGGGGGGGGCACAGATACGCAGTATTTT
many TRBJ2-7 TRBV4-1 NA CASSQNYEQYF TGCGCCAGCAGCCAGAACTACGAGCAGTACTTC
few TRBJ1-1 TRBV5-1 NA CASSLQATNTEAFF TGCGCCAGCAGCTTACAGGCTACGAACACTGAAGCTTTCTTT
NA TRBJ2-5 TRBV20-1 TRBD1 CSAREDRGRETQYF TGCAGTGCTAGGGAGGACAGGGGTCGAGAGACCCAGTACTTC
NA TRBJ2-5 TRBV5-1 NA CASCLRGKGETQYF TGCGCCAGCTGCTTAAGGGGCAAGGGGGAGACCCAGTACTTC
NA TRBJ2-1 TRBV12-3/TRBV12-4 TRBD2 CASSWLAGGAGEQFF TGTGCCAGCAGTTGGTTAGCGGGAGGTGCGGGTGAGCAGTTCTTC
NA TRBJ2-1 TRBV5-1 NA CASSFRGTGNEQFF TGCGCCAGCAGCTTTCGGGGAACTGGCAATGAGCAGTTCTTC
many TRBJ2-3 TRBV5-1 NA CASSPHNVAGAGDTQYF TGCGCCAGCAGCCCACACAACGTGGCGGGGGCCGGAGATACGCAGTATTTT
NA TRBJ2-7 TRBV11-1 TRBD1 CASTSRDSSSYEQYF TGTGCCAGCACCTCACGGGACAGTTCCTCCTACGAGCAGTACTTC
NA TRBJ2-1 TRBV11-2 TRBD2 CASSLASLGLAGGYNEQFF TGTGCCAGCAGCTTAGCCTCCCTAGGACTAGCGGGGGGGTACAATGAGCAGTTCTTC
NA TRBJ2-3 TRBV5-1 TRBD1 CASSPDRVRDTQYF TGCGCCAGCAGCCCCGACAGGGTGCGGGATACGCAGTATTTT
few TRBJ1-5 TRBV28 TRBD1 CAIKQGSQPQHF TGTGCCATTAAACAGGGGAGTCAGCCCCAGCATTTT
NA TRBJ2-2 TRBV7-2 TRBD2 CASSLNRGGGGELFF TGTGCCAGCAGCTTGAACCGGGGGGGCGGAGGGGAGCTGTTTTTT
NA TRBJ1-4 TRBV12-3/TRBV12-4 NA CASSLSFGGDEKLFF TGTGCCAGCAGTTTAAGTTTCGGGGGGGATGAAAAACTGTTTTTT
NA TRBJ1-4 TRBV5-6 NA CASSRTPREKLFF TGTGCCAGCAGTCGTACCCCTCGGGAAAAACTGTTTTTT
many TRBJ2-2 TRBV5-1 NA CASSLGRLTNTGELFF TGCGCCAGCAGCTTAGGAAGACTTACGAACACCGGGGAGCTGTTTTTT
few TRBJ2-5 TRBV19 TRBD1 CASRETGPGIETQYF TGTGCCAGTAGGGAGACAGGGCCCGGAATCGAGACCCAGTACTTC
few TRBJ1-2 TRBV7-9 NA CASSPTADGYTF TGTGCCAGCAGCCCTACCGCGGATGGCTACACCTTC
many TRBJ2-2 TRBV6-2/TRBV6-3 NA CASTSTGELFF TGTGCCAGCACCTCCACCGGGGAGCTGTTTTTT
few TRBJ2-3 TRBV9 NA CASSVDRTPSTDTQYF TGTGCCAGCAGCGTAGACAGGACCCCTAGCACAGATACGCAGTATTTT
few TRBJ2-7 TRBV20-1 NA CSASLPRDGPYEQYF TGCAGTGCTAGCCTCCCCCGGGACGGACCCTACGAGCAGTACTTC
NA TRBJ2-2 TRBV4-1 TRBD1 CASSPRGSYGELFF TGCGCCAGCAGCCCCAGGGGGTCTTATGGGGAGCTGTTTTTT
NA TRBJ2-1 TRBV6-5 TRBD2 CASRTSGGHNEQFF TGTGCCAGCAGAACTAGCGGGGGCCACAATGAGCAGTTCTTC
few TRBJ2-1 TRBV21-1 NA CASLQRSREYNEQFF TGTGCCAGCCTCCAGCGTAGCAGGGAGTACAATGAGCAGTTCTTC
few TRBJ1-2 TRBV7-2 NA CASTLEYGYTF TGTGCCAGCACCCTTGAGTATGGCTACACCTTC
few TRBJ2-7 TRBV7-2 NA CASSAYSYEQYF TGTGCCAGCAGCGCCTACTCCTACGAGCAGTACTTC
NA TRBJ2-4 TRBV13 NA CASSLKGEGKNIQYF TGTGCCAGCAGCTTAAAAGGGGAAGGCAAAAACATTCAGTACTTC
few TRBJ2-1 TRBV9 TRBD1 CASSVEQGPYNEQFF TGTGCCAGCAGCGTAGAACAGGGGCCTTACAATGAGCAGTTCTTC
few TRBJ1-1 TRBV30 NA CAQGGGNTEAFF TGTGCCCAAGGGGGAGGGAACACTGAAGCTTTCTTT
NA TRBJ2-5 TRBV12-3/TRBV12-4 NA CASSPPSSGETQYF TGTGCCAGCAGTCCCCCGTCTAGTGGGGAGACCCAGTACTTC
NA TRBJ2-2 TRBV5-1 NA CASSLFGQGRTGELFF TGCGCCAGCAGCTTATTTGGGCAGGGAAGGACCGGGGAGCTGTTTTTT
few TRBJ2-1 TRBV12-3/TRBV12-4 NA CASSLSGTAQFF TGTGCCAGCAGTTTATCCGGGACGGCACAGTTCTTC
NA TRBJ1-3 TRBV5-5 TRBD1 CASSQYHRGGNTIYF TGTGCCAGCAGCCAATACCACAGGGGAGGAAACACCATATATTTT
NA TRBJ1-5 TRBV12-3/TRBV12-4 NA CASGFGGNQPQHF TGTGCCAGCGGCTTCGGGGGCAATCAGCCCCAGCATTTT
NA TRBJ2-5 TRBV6-5 NA CASSHSLIQYF TGTGCCAGCAGTCATAGCTTGATCCAGTACTTC
NA TRBJ2-3 TRBV15 NA CATSREGGTATTDTQYF TGTGCCACCAGCAGAGAGGGTGGGACTGCCACCACAGATACGCAGTATTTT
NA TRBJ1-6 TRBV12-3/TRBV12-4 NA CASSSQGSVNSPLHF TGTGCCAGCAGCTCCCAGGGTTCCGTGAATTCACCCCTCCACTTT
many TRBJ2-3 TRBV18 NA CASSPGAGDTQYF TGCGCCAGCAGCCCGGGGGCGGGAGATACGCAGTATTTT
NA TRBJ2-5 TRBV7-2 TRBD2 CASSSLPTRRGSPTGETQYF TGTGCCAGCAGCTCCCTCCCAACTAGGCGCGGGAGCCCCACCGGAGAGACCCAGTACTTC
NA TRBJ2-1 TRBV7-9 NA CASSLVDGGTYNEQFF TGTGCCAGCAGCTTAGTAGATGGGGGGACCTACAATGAGCAGTTCTTC
once TRBJ1-5 TRBV24-1 NA CATSPGLYLGEPQHF TGTGCCACCAGTCCGGGCTTATACCTAGGGGAGCCCCAGCATTTT
NA TRBJ2-1 TRBV14 NA CASSPLISSYNEQFF TGTGCCAGCAGCCCCCTTATAAGCTCCTACAATGAGCAGTTCTTC
NA TRBJ2-1 TRBV7-8 NA CASSHVERVDNEQFF TGTGCCAGCAGCCACGTCGAGCGGGTCGACAATGAGCAGTTCTTC
few TRBJ2-1 TRBV29-1 NA CSVEGTGASSYNEQFF TGCAGCGTTGAAGGAACAGGCGCCAGCTCCTACAATGAGCAGTTCTTC
NA TRBJ2-6 TRBV15 TRBD1 CATSRGQESIGANVLTF TGTGCCACCAGCCGGGGACAGGAAAGTATCGGGGCCAACGTCCTGACTTTC